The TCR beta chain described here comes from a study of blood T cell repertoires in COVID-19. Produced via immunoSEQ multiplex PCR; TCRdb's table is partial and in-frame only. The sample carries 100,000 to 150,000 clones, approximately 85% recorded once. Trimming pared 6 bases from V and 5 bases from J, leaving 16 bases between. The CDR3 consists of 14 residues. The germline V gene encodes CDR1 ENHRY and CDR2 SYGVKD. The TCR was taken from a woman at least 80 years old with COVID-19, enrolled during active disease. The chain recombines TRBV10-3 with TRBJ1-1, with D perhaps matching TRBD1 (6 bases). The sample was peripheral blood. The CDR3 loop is CAIRRTDSGTEAFF. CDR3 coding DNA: TGTGCCATCAGAAGGACGGACAGTGGTACTGAAGCTTTCTTT.